A selection of T cell receptor beta chains follows, all from one sample in a study of lymphopenia after photon versus proton radiotherapy. Clones were sequenced by immunoSEQ multiplex PCR, and TCRdb holds only the in-frame ones, with some missing. The profile shows 26,000 or so clones, more than 80% of them singletons. Specimen: peripheral blood, collected from a patient treated with photon-based radiotherapy. The receptors shown here come from a man aged 25 to 40 with gastric cancer. Both conserved end residues are part of each CDR3. The D gene is left open where the match is weak. The size field is filled for only some rows; it gives once, few, many or a size class.

cdr3_aa,cdr3_nt,v_call,j_call,d_call,clone_size
CASSPYSYEQYF,TGTGCCAGCAGCCCATACTCCTACGAGCAGTACTTC,TRBV28,TRBJ2-7,.,.
CASSLTYRTVGNTGELFF,TGTGCCAGCAGTCTAACCTATCGGACAGTAGGAAACACCGGGGAGCTGTTTTTT,TRBV27,TRBJ2-2,.,few
CASRPGTGGDQPQHF,TGTGCCAGCAGACCCGGGACAGGGGGCGATCAGCCCCAGCATTTT,TRBV6-5,TRBJ1-5,TRBD1,.
CASSHVWGWQETQYF,TGCGCCAGCAGCCACGTATGGGGATGGCAAGAGACCCAGTACTTC,TRBV4-1,TRBJ2-5,.,.
CASSLQGAQEQYF,TGTGCCAGCAGTCTTCAGGGGGCGCAGGAGCAGTACTTC,TRBV11-2,TRBJ2-7,TRBD1,once
CASGATGYF,TGTGCCAGCGGGGCCACGGGGTATTTT,TRBV11-1,TRBJ2-3,.,.
CASSQVDSMEKLFF,TGCGCCAGCAGCCAAGTGGATTCGATGGAAAAACTGTTTTTT,TRBV4-3,TRBJ1-4,.,.
CAISESLAGGQDTQYF,TGTGCCATCAGTGAGTCACTAGCGGGGGGGCAAGATACGCAGTATTTT,TRBV10-3,TRBJ2-3,TRBD2,.
CASSAVTLGGTEAFF,TGTGCCAGCAGCGCCGTCACACTCGGGGGCACTGAAGCTTTCTTT,TRBV6-1,TRBJ1-1,.,.
CATSRDRSSYNSPLHF,TGTGCCACCAGCAGAGATAGAAGCTCCTATAATTCACCCCTCCACTTT,TRBV15,TRBJ1-6,.,.
CASSMGQGDEQYF,TGTGCCAGTAGTATGGGGCAGGGAGACGAGCAGTACTTC,TRBV19,TRBJ2-7,.,.
CASSVRDTGTGELFF,TGTGCCAGCAGCGTAAGGGACACTGGGACCGGGGAGCTGTTTTTT,TRBV2,TRBJ2-2,.,.
CASSIEGGLSGDTDTQYF,TGTGCCAGTAGTATAGAAGGGGGACTTAGCGGGGATACAGATACGCAGTATTTT,TRBV19,TRBJ2-3,TRBD2,.
CASSGRDRSYFYCNSPLHF,TGTGCCAGCAGCGGACGGGACAGGTCCTATTTTTACTGTAATTCACCCCTCCACTTT,TRBV21-1,TRBJ1-6,.,once
CASSLKGTEQYF,TGTGCCAGCAGCTTGAAAGGGACCGAGCAGTACTTC,TRBV7-9,TRBJ2-7,.,.
CASSYFGGGSNEQFF,TGTGCCAGCAGTTACTTTGGGGGGGGTTCCAATGAGCAGTTCTTC,TRBV6-6,TRBJ2-1,TRBD2,.
CASRSKNPADQPQHF,TGTGCCAGTCGATCCAAGAATCCGGCGGATCAGCCCCAGCATTTT,TRBV19,TRBJ1-5,.,.
CASSSGQGYEQYF,TGTGCCAGCAGCTCTGGACAGGGCTACGAGCAGTACTTC,TRBV5-4,TRBJ2-7,TRBD1,.
CASSQTYDGYTF,TGTGCCAGCAGCCAGACGTACGATGGCTACACCTTC,TRBV14,TRBJ1-2,.,once
CASSFGSDTQYF,TGTGCCAGCAGTTTCGGGTCAGATACGCAGTATTTT,TRBV27,TRBJ2-3,.,.
CASSLDPGDYGYTF,TGTGCCAGCAGCTTAGATCCCGGGGACTATGGCTACACCTTC,TRBV7-8,TRBJ1-2,.,.
CASSMDVSSYEQYF,TGTGCCAGCAGCATGGACGTGAGCTCCTACGAGCAGTACTTC,TRBV9,TRBJ2-7,.,.
CASSTARSSYEQYF,TGTGCCAGTAGTACGGCCAGGAGCTCCTACGAGCAGTACTTC,TRBV19,TRBJ2-7,.,.
CASATGGKYEQYF,TGTGCCAGCGCGACAGGGGGCAAGTACGAGCAGTACTTC,TRBV28,TRBJ2-7,TRBD1,.
CASSSRLFTDTQYF,TGTGCCAGCAGTTCCCGGCTCTTCACAGATACGCAGTATTTT,TRBV28,TRBJ2-3,.,.
CASSQDYRGTGSTEAFF,TGCGCCAGCAGCCAAGACTATCGAGGGACAGGGAGCACTGAAGCTTTCTTT,TRBV4-1,TRBJ1-1,TRBD1,.
CASSLSLAGGYEQYF,TGTGCCAGCAGCTTAAGTCTAGCGGGAGGCTACGAGCAGTACTTC,TRBV11-2,TRBJ2-7,TRBD2,.
CASTPSRGGGTEAFF,TGTGCCAGCACCCCGAGCAGGGGCGGAGGCACTGAAGCTTTCTTT,TRBV28,TRBJ1-1,.,few
CASSLMASDTQYF,TGTGCCAGCAGCTTGATGGCGTCGGATACGCAGTATTTT,TRBV5-4,TRBJ2-3,.,.
CASSRTSGRAVYEQYF,TGTGCCAGCAGCCGGACTAGCGGGAGGGCCGTTTACGAGCAGTACTTC,TRBV7-2,TRBJ2-7,TRBD2,.
CASSLTGQGETQYF,TGTGCCAGCAGTTTAACGGGACAGGGGGAGACCCAGTACTTC,TRBV27,TRBJ2-5,TRBD1,.
CASAFRYEQYF,TGTGCTAGTGCCTTCCGCTACGAGCAGTACTTC,TRBV12-5,TRBJ2-7,.,.
CASSQTPGTGEAGELFF,TGCGCCAGCAGCCAGACGCCCGGGACAGGGGAGGCCGGGGAGCTGTTTTTT,TRBV4-1,TRBJ2-2,TRBD1,.
CASSPGSLPEDIQYF,TGTGCCAGCAGCCCGGGGTCCCTCCCTGAAGACATTCAGTACTTC,TRBV7-9,TRBJ2-4,.,once
CASSIPSGVQSSYNEQFF,TGTGCCAGTAGTATTCCTAGCGGGGTTCAGAGCTCCTACAATGAGCAGTTCTTC,TRBV19,TRBJ2-1,TRBD2,.
CASSQPVERNTIYF,TGCGCCAGCAGCCAGCCAGTAGAGAGAAACACCATATATTTT,TRBV4-1,TRBJ1-3,.,.
CASSEKMKRYTF,TGTGCCAGCAGTGAAAAGATGAAACGCTACACCTTC,TRBV2,TRBJ1-2,.,.
CASSDRDRDTQYF,TGTGCCAGCAGTGATAGGGACCGAGATACGCAGTATTTT,TRBV6-1,TRBJ2-3,.,few
CASRGGRFCNQPQHF,TGCGCCAGCCGCGGGGGAAGGTTTTGCAATCAGCCCCAGCATTTT,TRBV10-1,TRBJ1-5,.,.
CASSVVQSSYNEQFF,TGTGCCAGCAGCGTAGTTCAGAGCTCCTACAATGAGCAGTTCTTC,TRBV9,TRBJ2-1,.,.
CATVRGSGETQYF,TGTGCCACCGTCAGGGGAAGCGGGGAGACCCAGTACTTC,TRBV18,TRBJ2-5,.,.
CASSPRGEEQYF,TGCGCCAGCAGCCCTAGGGGTGAGGAGCAGTACTTC,TRBV4-1,TRBJ2-7,.,.
CASSPAGDYEQYF,TGTGCCAGCAGCCCCGCAGGTGACTACGAGCAGTACTTC,TRBV5-4,TRBJ2-7,.,once
CASSDEVGLFVQDNSPLHF,TGCGCCAGCAGCGATGAAGTTGGGTTATTTGTCCAGGATAATTCACCCCTCCACTTT,TRBV4-1,TRBJ1-6,.,.
CAITSGQGWYGYTF,TGTGCCATCACATCGGGACAGGGTTGGTATGGCTACACCTTC,TRBV10-3,TRBJ1-2,TRBD1,.
CSVEDSGAGNTEAFF,TGCAGCGTTGAAGATTCCGGGGCGGGGAACACTGAAGCTTTCTTT,TRBV29-1,TRBJ1-1,.,.